Following are 3 T cell receptor beta chains from one sample sequenced in a study of a mutant IDH1 vaccine in newly diagnosed glioma. Time point of the sample: week 47, end of study. The content of each vaccine dose was 300 ug of mutant IDH1 20-mer peptide, and topical imiquimod accompanied it. Data came from immunoSEQ multiplex PCR; TCRdb stores just in-frame clones and leaves some out. The sample yields approximately 12,000 clones, 81% seen once. For these receptors, no antigen is known. This sample comprised PBMCs, obtained from a glioma patient whose treatment included an IDH1 peptide vaccine. These receptors were taken from a man aged 30 to 45 with glioma.

This chain uses TRBV29-1 with TRBJ1-3; no firm D call. The V and J ends lost 0 bases and 0 bases respectively, with 9 bases between them. This CDR3 spans 15 amino acids. From germline, CDR1 is SQVTM and CDR2 ANQGSEA. CDR3 nucleotides: TGCAGCGTTGAAGATCGGCAGCACTCTGGAAACACCATATATTTT. Residues: CSVEDRQHSGNTIYF.

This chain links TRBV11-2 with TRBJ2-7; TRBD2 matches at 8 bases. CDR3 length: 16 amino acids. The J segment lost 0 bases and the V segment lost 6 bases, leaving 10 bases of the junction unmatched. CDR1 and CDR2 (germline): SGHAT, FQNNGV. The CDR3 is CASSIQGTRSSYEQYF. CDR3 nucleotide sequence: TGTGCCAGCAGTATTCAGGGGACTAGATCCTCCTACGAGCAGTACTTC.

This clone was observed a single time. The chain couples TRBV15 to TRBJ2-4, with no clear D. Germline V gene lookup returns CDR1 LNHNV and CDR2 YYDKDF (reference sequence). The length of the CDR3 is 10 residues. Trimming left V 11 bases short and J 7 bases short, with 9 bases between. DNA for the CDR3: TGTGCCCCCGTTTGTAACATTCAGTACTTC. Protein sequence: CAPVCNIQYF.